The clone carrying this T cell receptor (beta chain) was counted a single time. The sample originates from a study of blood T cell repertoires in COVID-19. About the study: Acute and convalescent COVID-19 samples came from the United States, Italy and Spain.

Original data processing: Amplification of reference gene primers was used by the study to estimate nucleated cell counts. Assay: immunoSEQ multiplex PCR; the TCRdb copy retains only in-frame clones and omits some. Clone size and V and J calls were adopted from that table, with D and trimming inferred from the DNA. The data contain 70,000 to 90,000 clones, roughly four fifths of them singletons. The length of the CDR3 is 11 residues. Germline-derived CDR1 and CDR2 are SEHNR and FQNEAQ (reference sequence). V lost 5 bases and J 6 bases, leaving 7 bases between the germline ends. The TCR was taken from a woman older than 75 with acute or convalescent COVID-19. The material sequenced was peripheral blood. This rearrangement joins TRBV7-9 to TRBJ1-1; unclear D gene. The DNA of the CDR3 is TGTGCCAGCAGCCCTATGCCTGAAGCTTTCTTT. Its protein product is CASSPMPEAFF.